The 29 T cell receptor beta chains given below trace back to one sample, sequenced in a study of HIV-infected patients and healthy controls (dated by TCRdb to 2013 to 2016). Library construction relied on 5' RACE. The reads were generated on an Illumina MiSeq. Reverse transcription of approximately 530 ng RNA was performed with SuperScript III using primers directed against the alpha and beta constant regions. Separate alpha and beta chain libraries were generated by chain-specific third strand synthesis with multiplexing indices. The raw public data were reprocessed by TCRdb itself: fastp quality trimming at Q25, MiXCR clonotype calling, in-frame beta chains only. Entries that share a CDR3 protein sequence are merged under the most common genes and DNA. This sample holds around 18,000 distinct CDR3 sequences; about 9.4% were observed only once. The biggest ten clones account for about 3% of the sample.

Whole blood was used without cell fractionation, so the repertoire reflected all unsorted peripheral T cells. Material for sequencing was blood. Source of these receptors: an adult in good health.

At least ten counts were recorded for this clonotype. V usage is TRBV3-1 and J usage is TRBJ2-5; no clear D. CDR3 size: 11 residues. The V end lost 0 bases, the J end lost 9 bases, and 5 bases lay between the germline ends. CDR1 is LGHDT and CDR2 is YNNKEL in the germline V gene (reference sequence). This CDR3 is CASSQDLAQYF. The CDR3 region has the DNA TGTGCCAGCAGCCAAGATCTAGCCCAGTACTTC.

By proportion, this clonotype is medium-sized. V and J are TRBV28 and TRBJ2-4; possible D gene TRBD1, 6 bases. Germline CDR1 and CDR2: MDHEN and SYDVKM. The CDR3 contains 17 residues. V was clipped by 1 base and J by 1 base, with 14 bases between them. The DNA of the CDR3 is TGTGCCAGCAGTTTATATGGGGGCGTGGGGGCCAAAAACATTCAGTACTTC. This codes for CASSLYGGVGAKNIQYF.

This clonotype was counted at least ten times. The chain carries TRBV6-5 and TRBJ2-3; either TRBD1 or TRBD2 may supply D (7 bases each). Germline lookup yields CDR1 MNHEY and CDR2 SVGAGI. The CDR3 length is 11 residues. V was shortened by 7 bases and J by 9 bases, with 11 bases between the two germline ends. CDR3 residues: CASTRGGTQYF. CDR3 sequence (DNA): TGTGCCAGCACCAGGGGGGGCACGCAGTATTTT.

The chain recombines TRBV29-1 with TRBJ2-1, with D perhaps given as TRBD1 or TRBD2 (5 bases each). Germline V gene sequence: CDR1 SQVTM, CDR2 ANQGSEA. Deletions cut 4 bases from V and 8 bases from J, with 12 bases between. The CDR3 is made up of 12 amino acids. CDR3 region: CSVAARDDEQFF. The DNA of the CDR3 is TGCAGCGTTGCCGCCAGGGACGATGAGCAGTTCTTC.

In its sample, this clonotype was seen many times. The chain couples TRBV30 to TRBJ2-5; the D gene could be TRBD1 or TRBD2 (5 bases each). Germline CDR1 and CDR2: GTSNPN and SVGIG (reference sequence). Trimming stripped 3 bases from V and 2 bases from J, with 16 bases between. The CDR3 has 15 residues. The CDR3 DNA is TGTGCCTGGAGCGGGACCGGGCAGAGTCAAGAGACCCAGTACTTC. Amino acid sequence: CAWSGTGQSQETQYF.

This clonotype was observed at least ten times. As DNA, the CDR3 is TGTGCCAGCAGCCAGTATGCTTCGGGGCGGGAGGGCCGGAATGAGCAGTTCTTC. Its translation: CASSQYASGREGRNEQFF. The rearrangement uses TRBV3-1 and TRBJ2-1; 9 nucleotides align to TRBD2. Germline CDR1 LGHDT, CDR2 YNNKEL (reference sequence). This CDR3 has 18 amino acids. J gave up 7 bases and V 3 bases, and 16 bases lay outside the gene matches.

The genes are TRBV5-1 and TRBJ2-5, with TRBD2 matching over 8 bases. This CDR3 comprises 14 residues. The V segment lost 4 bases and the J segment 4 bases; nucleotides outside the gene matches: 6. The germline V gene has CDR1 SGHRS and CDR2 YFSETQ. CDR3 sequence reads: CASSEAGGGETQYF. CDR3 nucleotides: TGCGCCAGCAGCGAGGCGGGGGGCGGAGAGACCCAGTACTTC.

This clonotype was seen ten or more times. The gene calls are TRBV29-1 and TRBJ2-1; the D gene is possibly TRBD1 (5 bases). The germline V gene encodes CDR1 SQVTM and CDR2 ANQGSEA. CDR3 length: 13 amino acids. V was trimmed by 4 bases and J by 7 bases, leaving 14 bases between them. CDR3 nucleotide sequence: TGCAGCGTTGCCGGCAGGTCAGGGAATGAGCAGTTCTTC. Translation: CSVAGRSGNEQFF.

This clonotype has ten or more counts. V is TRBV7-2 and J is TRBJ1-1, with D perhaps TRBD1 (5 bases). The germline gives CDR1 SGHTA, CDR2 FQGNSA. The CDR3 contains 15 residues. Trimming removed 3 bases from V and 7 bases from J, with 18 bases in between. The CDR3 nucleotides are TGTGCCAGCAGCTTGGGGGACTCGCACCCCAGTGAAGCTTTCTTT. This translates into CASSLGDSHPSEAFF.

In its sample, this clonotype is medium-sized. Here the CDR3 DNA reads TGTGCCTGGAGTGTAGAGAGCGGGAGGGCCCGACCCACAGATACGCAGTATTTT. Residues: CAWSVESGRARPTDTQYF. The genes are TRBV30 and TRBJ2-3; 10 bases map to TRBD2. With 0 bases clipped from V and 2 bases from J, the junction kept 11 bases outside the gene matches. The CDR3 runs 18 residues. The germline V gene has CDR1 GTSNPN and CDR2 SVGIG (reference sequence).

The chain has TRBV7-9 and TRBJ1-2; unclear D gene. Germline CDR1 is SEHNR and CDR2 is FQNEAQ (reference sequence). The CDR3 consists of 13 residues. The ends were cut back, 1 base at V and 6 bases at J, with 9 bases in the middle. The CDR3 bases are TGTGCCAGCAGCTTAGAGGCTGGGGATGGCTACACCTTC. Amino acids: CASSLEAGDGYTF.

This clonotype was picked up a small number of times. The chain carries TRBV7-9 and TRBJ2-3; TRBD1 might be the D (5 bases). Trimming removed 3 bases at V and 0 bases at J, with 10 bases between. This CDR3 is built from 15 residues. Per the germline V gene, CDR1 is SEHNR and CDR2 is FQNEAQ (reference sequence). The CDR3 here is CASSLRQSSTDTQYF. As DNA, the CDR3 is TGTGCCAGCAGCTTGCGACAGAGTAGCACAGATACGCAGTATTTT.

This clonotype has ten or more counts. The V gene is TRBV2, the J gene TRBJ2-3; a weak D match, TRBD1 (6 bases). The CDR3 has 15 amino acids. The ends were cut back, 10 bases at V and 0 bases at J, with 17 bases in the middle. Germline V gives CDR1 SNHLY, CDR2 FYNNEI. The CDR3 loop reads CATRLQGGSTDTQYF. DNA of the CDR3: TGTGCCACGCGCTTACAGGGCGGGAGCACAGATACGCAGTATTTT.

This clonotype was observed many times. The CDR3 DNA reads TGCGCCAGCAGCCAAGATCCTACGTCCCCTGCCGGAAACACCATATATTTT. Protein sequence: CASSQDPTSPAGNTIYF. This chain joins TRBV4-1 and TRBJ1-3; D remains unclear. Germline V lookup: CDR1 MGHRA, CDR2 YSYEKL. V dropped 0 bases and J dropped 4 bases, with 16 bases sitting between them. There are 17 residues in the CDR3.

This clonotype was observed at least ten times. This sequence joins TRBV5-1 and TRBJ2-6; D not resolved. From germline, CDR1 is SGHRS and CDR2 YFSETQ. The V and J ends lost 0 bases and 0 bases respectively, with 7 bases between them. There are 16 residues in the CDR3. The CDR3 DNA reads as TGCGCCAGCAGCTTGGATGGTTCCTCTGGGGCCAACGTCCTGACTTTC. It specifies CASSLDGSSGANVLTF.

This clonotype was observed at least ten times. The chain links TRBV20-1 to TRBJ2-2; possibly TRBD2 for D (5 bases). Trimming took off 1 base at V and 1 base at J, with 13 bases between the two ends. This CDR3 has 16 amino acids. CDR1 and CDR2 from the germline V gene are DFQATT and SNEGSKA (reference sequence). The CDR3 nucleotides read TGCAGTGCTAGAGGACCCACCCGGGGGAACACCGGGGAGCTGTTTTTT. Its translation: CSARGPTRGNTGELFF.

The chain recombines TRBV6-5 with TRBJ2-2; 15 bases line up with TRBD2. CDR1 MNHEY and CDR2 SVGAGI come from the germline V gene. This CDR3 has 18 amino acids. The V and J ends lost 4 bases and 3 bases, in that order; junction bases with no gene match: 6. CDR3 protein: CASSSQGLAGGDTGELFF. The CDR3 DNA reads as TGTGCCAGCAGTTCCCAGGGACTAGCGGGAGGAGACACCGGGGAGCTGTTTTTT.

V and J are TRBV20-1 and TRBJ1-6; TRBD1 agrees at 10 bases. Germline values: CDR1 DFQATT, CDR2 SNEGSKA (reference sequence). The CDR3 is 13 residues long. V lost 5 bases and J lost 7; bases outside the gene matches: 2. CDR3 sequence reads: CSAPGQGNSPLHF. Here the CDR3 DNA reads TGCAGTGCTCCGGGACAGGGGAATTCACCCCTCCACTTT.

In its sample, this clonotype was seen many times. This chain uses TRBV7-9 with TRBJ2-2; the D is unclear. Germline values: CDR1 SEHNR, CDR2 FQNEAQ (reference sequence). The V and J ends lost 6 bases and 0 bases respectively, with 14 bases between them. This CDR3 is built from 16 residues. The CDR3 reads CASRRVGQSNTGELFF. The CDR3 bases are TGTGCCAGCAGACGAGTGGGCCAGTCGAACACCGGGGAGCTGTTTTTT.

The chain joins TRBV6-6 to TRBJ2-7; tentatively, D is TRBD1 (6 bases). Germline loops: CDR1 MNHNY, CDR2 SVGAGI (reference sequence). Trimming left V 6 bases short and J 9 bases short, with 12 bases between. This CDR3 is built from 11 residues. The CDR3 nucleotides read TGTGCCAGCAGCATTGGGGGCCTGCAGTACTTC. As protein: CASSIGGLQYF.

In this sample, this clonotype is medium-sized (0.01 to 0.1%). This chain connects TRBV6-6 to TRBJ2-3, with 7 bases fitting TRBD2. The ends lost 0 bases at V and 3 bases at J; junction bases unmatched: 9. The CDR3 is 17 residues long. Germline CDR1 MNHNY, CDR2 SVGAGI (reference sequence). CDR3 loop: CASSYSGWEGLTDTQYF. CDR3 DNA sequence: TGTGCCAGCAGTTACTCAGGGTGGGAGGGATTAACAGATACGCAGTATTTT.

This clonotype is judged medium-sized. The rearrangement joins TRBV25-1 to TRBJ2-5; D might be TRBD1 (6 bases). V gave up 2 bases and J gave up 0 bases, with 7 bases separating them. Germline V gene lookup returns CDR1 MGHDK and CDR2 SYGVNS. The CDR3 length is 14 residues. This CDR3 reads CASSEGGNQETQYF. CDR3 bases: TGTGCCAGCAGTGAAGGGGGCAACCAAGAGACCCAGTACTTC. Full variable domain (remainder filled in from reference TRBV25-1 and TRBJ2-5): EADIYQTPRYLVIGTGKKITLECSQTMGHDKMYWYQQDPGMELHLIHYSYGVNSTEKGDLSSESTVSRIRTEHFPLTLESARPSHTSQYLCASSEGGNQETQYFGPGTRLLVL.

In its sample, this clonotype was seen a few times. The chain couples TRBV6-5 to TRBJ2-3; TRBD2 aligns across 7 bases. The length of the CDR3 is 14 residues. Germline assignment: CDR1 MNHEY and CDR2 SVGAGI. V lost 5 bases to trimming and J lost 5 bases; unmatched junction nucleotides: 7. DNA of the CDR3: TGTGCCAGCAGTCGCCGGGAGGCCGGAGATACGCAGTATTTT. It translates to CASSRREAGDTQYF.

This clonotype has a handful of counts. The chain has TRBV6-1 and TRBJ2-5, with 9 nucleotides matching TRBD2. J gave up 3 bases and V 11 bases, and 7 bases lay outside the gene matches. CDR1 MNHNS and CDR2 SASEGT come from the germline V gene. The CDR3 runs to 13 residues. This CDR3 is CAGKTSGKETQYF. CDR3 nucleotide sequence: TGTGCCGGCAAGACTAGCGGAAAAGAGACCCAGTACTTC.

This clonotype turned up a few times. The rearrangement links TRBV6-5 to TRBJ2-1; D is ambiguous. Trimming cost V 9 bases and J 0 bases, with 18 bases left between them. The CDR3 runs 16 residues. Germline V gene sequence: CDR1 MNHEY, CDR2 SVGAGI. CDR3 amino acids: CASPPKGGISYNEQFF. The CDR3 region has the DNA TGTGCCAGTCCACCGAAAGGCGGAATCTCCTACAATGAGCAGTTCTTC.

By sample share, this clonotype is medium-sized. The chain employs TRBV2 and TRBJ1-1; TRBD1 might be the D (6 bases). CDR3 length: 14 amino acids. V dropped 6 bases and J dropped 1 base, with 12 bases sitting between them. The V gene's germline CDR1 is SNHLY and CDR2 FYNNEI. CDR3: CASRGGGPNTEAFF. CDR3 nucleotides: TGTGCCAGCAGAGGCGGGGGCCCGAACACTGAAGCTTTCTTT. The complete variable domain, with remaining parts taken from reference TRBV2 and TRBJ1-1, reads EPEVTQTPSHQVTQMGQEVILRCVPISNHLYFYWYRQILGQKVEFLVSFYNNEISEKSEIFDDQFSVERPDGSNFTLKIRSTKLEDSAMYFCASRGGGPNTEAFFGQGTRLTVV.

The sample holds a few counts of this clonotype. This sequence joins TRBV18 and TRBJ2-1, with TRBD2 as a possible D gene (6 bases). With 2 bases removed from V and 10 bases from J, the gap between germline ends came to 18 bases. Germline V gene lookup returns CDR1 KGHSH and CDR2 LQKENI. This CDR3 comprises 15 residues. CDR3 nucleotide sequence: TGTGCCAGCTCACCAACCGTCCCTAATGGGAGGGAGCAGTTCTTC. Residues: CASSPTVPNGREQFF.

In nucleotides, the CDR3 is TGTGCCAGCAGTGACCGATGGACAGGGGACGAGCAGTACTTC. Its translation is CASSDRWTGDEQYF. This sequence joins TRBV6-5 and TRBJ2-7; 9 nucleotides agree with TRBD1. J gave up 5 bases and V 5 bases, and 7 bases lay outside the gene matches. From germline, CDR1 is MNHEY and CDR2 SVGAGI. This CDR3 contains 14 residues.

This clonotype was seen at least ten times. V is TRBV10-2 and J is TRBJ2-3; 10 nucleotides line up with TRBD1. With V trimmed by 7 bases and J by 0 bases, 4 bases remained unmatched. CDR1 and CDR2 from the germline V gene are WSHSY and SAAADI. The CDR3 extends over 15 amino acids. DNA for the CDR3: TGCGCCAGCATTTCGGGACAGGGGAGCACAGATACGCAGTATTTT. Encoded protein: CASISGQGSTDTQYF.